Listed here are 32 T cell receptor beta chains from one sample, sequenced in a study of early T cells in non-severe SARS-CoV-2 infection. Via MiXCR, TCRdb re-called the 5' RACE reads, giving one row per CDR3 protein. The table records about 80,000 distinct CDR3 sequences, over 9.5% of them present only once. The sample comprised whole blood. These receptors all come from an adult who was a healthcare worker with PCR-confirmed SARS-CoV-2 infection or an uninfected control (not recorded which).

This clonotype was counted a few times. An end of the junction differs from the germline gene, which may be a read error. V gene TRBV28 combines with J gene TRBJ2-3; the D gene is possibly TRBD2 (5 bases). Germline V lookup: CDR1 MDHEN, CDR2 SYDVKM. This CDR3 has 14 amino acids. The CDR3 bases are TGTGCCAGCAGTCTCCCCACCAGCGCCCCGAGGGAGTTTTTT. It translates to CASSLPTSAPREFF.

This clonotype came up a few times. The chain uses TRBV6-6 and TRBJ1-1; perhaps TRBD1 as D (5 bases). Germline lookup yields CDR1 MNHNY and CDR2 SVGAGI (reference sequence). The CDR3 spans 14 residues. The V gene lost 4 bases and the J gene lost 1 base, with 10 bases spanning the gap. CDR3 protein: CASSFDGGNTEAFF. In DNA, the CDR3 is TGTGCCAGCAGTTTCGACGGGGGGAACACTGAAGCTTTCTTT.

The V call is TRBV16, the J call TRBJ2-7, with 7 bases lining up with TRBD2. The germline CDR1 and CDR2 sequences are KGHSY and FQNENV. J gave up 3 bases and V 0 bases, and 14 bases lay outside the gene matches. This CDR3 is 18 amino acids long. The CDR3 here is CASSQSGNLGGYNYEQYF. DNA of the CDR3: TGTGCCAGCAGCCAATCGGGTAATTTGGGAGGGTACAACTACGAGCAGTACTTC.

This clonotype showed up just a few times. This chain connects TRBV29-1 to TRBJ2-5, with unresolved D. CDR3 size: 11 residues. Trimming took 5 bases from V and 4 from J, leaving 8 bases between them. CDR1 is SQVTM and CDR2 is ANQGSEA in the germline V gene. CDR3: CSVRPGETQYF. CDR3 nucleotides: TGCAGCGTTCGCCCGGGAGAGACCCAGTACTTC.

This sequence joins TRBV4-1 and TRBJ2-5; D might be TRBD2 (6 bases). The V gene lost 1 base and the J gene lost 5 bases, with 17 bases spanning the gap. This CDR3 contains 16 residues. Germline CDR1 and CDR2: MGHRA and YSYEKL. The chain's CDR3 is CASSQGTTVSGETQYF. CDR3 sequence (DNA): TGCGCCAGCAGCCAAGGGACGACAGTGAGCGGGGAGACCCAGTACTTC.

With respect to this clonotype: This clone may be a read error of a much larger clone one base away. CDR3 sequence reads: CASSWKGAYNEQYF. Written as DNA, the CDR3 is TGTGCCAGCAGTTGGAAGGGGGCGTACAATGAGCAGTACTTC. The chain has TRBV6-5 and TRBJ2-1; 7 positions agree with TRBD1. The assigned J gene may be wrong: the sequence end matches TRBJ2-7 better. The CDR3 runs 14 residues. The germline CDR1 and CDR2 sequences are MNHEY and SVGAGI.

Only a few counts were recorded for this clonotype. The CDR3: CASTQDLQPQHF. In DNA, the CDR3 is TGTGCCAGCACCCAGGACCTCCAGCCCCAGCATTTT. The V call is TRBV28, the J call TRBJ1-5, with D hard to call. V was clipped by 7 bases and J by 7 bases, with 11 bases between them. CDR1 and CDR2 from the germline V gene are MDHEN and SYDVKM. The CDR3 length is 12 residues.

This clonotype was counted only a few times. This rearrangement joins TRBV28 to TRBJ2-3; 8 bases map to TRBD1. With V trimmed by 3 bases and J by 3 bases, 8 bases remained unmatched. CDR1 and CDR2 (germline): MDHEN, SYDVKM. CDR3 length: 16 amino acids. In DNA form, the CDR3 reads TGTGCCAGCAGTTTTTCGGACAGGGACACGACAGATACGCAGTATTTT. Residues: CASSFSDRDTTDTQYF.

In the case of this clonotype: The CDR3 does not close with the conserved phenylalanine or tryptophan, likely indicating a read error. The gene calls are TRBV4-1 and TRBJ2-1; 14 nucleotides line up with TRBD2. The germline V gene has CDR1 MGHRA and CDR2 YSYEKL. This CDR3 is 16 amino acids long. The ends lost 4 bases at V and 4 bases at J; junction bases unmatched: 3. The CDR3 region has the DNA TGCGCCAGCAGCCCGGGACTAGCGGGAGAGTACAATGAGCAGTTCCTC. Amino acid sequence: CASSPGLAGEYNEQFL.

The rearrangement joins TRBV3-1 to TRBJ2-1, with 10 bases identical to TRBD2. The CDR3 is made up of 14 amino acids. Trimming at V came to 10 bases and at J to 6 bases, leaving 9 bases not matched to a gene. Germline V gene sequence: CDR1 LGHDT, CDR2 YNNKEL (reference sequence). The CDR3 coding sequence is TGTGCCACCCTCGGGGCTAGCGGGGGCAATGAGCAGTTCTTC. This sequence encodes CATLGASGGNEQFF.

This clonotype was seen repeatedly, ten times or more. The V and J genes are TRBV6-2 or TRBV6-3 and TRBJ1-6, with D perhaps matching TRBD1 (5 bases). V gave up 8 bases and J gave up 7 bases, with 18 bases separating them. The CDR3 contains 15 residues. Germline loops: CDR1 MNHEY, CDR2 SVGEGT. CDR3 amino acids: CASLSRGAGNSPLHF. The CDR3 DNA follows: TGTGCCAGCCTATCGCGGGGCGCGGGGAATTCACCCCTCCACTTT.

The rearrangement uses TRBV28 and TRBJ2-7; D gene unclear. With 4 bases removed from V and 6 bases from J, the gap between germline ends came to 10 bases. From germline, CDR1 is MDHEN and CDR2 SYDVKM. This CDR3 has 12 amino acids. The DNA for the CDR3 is TGTGCCAGCAGTTCCCGTCCTCTCGAGCAGTACTTC. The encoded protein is CASSSRPLEQYF.

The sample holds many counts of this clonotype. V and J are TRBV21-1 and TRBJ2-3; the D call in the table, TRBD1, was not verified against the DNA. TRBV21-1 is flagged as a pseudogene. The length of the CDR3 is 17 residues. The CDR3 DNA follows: TGTGCCAGCAGCAAAAAGGGGGACGGCAACGGGACAGATACGCAGTATTTT. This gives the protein CASSKKGDGNGTDTQYF.

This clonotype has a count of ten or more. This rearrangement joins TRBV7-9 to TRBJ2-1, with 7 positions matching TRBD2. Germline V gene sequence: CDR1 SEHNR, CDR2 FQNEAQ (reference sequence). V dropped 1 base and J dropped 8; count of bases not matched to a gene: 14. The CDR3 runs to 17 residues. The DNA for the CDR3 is TGTGCCAGCAGCTTAGGGGACTACCCCCGGGTGGAGGATGAGCAGTTCTTC. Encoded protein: CASSLGDYPRVEDEQFF.

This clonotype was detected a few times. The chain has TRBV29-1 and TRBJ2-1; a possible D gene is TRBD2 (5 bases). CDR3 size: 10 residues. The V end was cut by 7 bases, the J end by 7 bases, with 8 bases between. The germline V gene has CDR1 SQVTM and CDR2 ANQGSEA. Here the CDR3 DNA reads TGCAGCGGGAGAGGGAATGAGCAGTTCTTC. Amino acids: CSGRGNEQFF.

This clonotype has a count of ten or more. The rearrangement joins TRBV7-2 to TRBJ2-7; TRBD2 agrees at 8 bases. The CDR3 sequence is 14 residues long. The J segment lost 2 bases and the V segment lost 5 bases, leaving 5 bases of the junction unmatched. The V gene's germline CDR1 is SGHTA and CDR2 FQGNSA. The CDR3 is CASSIGLAPYEQYF. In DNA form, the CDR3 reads TGTGCCAGCAGCATCGGACTAGCCCCCTACGAGCAGTACTTC.

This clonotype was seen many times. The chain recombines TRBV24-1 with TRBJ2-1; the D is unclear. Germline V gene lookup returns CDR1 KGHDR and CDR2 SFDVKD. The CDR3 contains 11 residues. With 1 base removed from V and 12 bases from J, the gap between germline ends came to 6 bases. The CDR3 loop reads CATSDLQGQFF. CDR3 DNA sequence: TGTGCCACCAGTGATTTACAAGGGCAGTTCTTC.

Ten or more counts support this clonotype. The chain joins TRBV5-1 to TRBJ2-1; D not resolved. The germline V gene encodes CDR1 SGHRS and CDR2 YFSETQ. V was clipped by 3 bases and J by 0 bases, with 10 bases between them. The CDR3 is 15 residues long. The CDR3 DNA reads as TGCGCCAGCAGCTCCTACGGAAGCTCCTACAATGAGCAGTTCTTC. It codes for CASSSYGSSYNEQFF.

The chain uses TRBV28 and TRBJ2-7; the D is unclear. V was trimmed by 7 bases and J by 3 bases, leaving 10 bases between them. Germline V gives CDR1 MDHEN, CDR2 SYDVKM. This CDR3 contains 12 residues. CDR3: CASKSTSYEQYF. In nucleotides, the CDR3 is TGTGCCAGCAAGTCCACCAGCTACGAGCAGTACTTC.

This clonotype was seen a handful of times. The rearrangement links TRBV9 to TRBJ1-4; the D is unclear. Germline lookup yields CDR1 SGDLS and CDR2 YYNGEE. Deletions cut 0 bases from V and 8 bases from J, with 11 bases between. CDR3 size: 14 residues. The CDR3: CASSVGVWEEKLFF. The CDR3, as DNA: TGTGCCAGCAGCGTAGGGGTTTGGGAAGAAAAACTGTTTTTT.

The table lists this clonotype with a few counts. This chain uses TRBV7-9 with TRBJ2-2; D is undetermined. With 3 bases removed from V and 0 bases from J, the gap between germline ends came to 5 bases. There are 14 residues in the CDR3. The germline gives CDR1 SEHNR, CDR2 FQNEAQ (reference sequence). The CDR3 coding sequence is TGTGCCAGCAGCTTCGGTCCGAACACCGGGGAGCTGTTTTTT. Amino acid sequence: CASSFGPNTGELFF.

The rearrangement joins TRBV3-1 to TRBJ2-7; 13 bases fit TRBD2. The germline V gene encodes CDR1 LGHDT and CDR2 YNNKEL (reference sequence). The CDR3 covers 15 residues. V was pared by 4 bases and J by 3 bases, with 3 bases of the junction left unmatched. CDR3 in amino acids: CASSPGLAGDYEQYF. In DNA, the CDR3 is TGTGCCAGCAGCCCCGGACTAGCGGGAGACTACGAGCAGTACTTC.

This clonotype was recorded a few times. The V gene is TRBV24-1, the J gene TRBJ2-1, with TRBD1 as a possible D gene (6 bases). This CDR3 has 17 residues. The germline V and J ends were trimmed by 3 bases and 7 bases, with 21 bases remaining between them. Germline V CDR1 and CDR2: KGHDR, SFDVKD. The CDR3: CATSDRLGLPGENEQFF. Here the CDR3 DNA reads TGTGCCACCAGTGATCGGTTAGGACTCCCAGGGGAGAATGAGCAGTTCTTC.

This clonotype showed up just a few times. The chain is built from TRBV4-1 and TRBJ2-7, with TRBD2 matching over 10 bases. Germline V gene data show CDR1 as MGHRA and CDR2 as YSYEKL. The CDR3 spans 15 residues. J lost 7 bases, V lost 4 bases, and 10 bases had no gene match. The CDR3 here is CASSREREGPQEQYF. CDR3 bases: TGCGCCAGCAGCCGGGAGCGGGAGGGCCCACAAGAGCAGTACTTC.

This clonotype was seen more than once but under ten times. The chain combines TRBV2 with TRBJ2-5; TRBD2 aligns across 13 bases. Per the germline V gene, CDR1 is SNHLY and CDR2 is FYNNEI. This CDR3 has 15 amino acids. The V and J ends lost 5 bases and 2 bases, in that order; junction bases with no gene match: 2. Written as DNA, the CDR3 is TGTGCCAGCAGTAAGACTAGCGGGAGGCAAGAGACCCAGTACTTC. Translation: CASSKTSGRQETQYF.

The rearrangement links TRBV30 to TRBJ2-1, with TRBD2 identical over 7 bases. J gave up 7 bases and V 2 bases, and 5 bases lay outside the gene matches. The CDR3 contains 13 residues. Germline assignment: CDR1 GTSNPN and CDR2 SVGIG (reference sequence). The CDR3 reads CAWSSGASNEQFF. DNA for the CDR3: TGTGCCTGGAGTAGCGGGGCGTCGAATGAGCAGTTCTTC.

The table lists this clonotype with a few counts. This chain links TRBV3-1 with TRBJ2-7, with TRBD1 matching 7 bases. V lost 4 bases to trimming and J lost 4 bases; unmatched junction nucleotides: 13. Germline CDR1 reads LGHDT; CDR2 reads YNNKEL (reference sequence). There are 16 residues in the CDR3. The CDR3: CASSLSGTAHEYEQYF. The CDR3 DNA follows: TGTGCCAGCAGCCTGTCCGGGACAGCACACGAATACGAGCAGTACTTC.

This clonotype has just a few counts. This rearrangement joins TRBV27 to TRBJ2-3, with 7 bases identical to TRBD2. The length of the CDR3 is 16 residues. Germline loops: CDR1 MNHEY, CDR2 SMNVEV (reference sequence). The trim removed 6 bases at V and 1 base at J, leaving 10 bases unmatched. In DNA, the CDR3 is TGTGCCAGCAGCCGGGACTATAGCGTAGGCACAGATACGCAGTATTTT. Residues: CASSRDYSVGTDTQYF.

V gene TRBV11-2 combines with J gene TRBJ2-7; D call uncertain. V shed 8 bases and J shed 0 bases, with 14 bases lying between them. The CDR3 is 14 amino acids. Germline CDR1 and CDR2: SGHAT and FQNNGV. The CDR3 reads CASSPGFSSYEQYF. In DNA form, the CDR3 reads TGTGCCAGCTCCCCCGGGTTCTCCTCCTACGAGCAGTACTTC.

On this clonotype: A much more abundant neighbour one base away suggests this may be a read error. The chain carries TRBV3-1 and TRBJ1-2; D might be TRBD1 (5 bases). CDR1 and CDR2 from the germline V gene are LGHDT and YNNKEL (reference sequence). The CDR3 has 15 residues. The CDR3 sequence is CASSQRRNWDYSYTF. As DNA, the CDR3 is TGTGCCAGCAGCCAGAGAAGGAATTGGGACTATAGCTACACCTTC.

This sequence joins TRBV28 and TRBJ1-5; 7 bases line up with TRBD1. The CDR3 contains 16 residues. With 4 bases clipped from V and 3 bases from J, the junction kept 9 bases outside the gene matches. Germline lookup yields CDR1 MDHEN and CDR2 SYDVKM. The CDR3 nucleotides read TGTGCCAGCAGTTCCACGGGACAGCCTTTCAATCAGCCCCAGCATTTT. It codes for CASSSTGQPFNQPQHF.

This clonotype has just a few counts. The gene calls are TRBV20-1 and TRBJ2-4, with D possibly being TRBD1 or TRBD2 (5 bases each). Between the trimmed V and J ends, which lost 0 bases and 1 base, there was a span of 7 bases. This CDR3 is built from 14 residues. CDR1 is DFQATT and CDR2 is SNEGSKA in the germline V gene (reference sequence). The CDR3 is CSAREGDAKNIQYF. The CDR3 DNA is TGCAGTGCTAGAGAAGGGGACGCCAAAAACATTCAGTACTTC.